One and the same sample provided the 24 T cell receptor beta chains below, sequenced in a study of T cells after yellow fever vaccination. TCRdb recomputed calls from the 5' RACE reads with MiXCR, one row per CDR3 protein. This table holds just over 300,000 distinct CDR3 sequences, about 3.5% found once. This material consisted of PBMCs, taken on the day of the yellow fever booster vaccination. The source is a man between 18 and 29 years old who received the YFV17D yellow fever vaccine.

This clonotype was detected only a few times. This chain uses TRBV7-8 with TRBJ2-7; D is unresolved. CDR3 size: 12 residues. Deletions cut 6 bases from V and 4 bases from J, with 10 bases between. In germline, CDR1 is SGHVS, CDR2 FQNEAQ. CDR3: CASSYLWYEQYF. For the CDR3, the DNA is TGTGCCAGCAGTTATCTCTGGTACGAGCAGTACTTC.

This clonotype was counted a few times. The V gene is TRBV25-1, the J gene TRBJ2-5; possibly TRBD2 for D (6 bases). This CDR3 has 14 residues. Germline V lookup: CDR1 MGHDK, CDR2 SYGVNS. Trimming took off 2 bases at V and 5 bases at J, with 12 bases between the two ends. The CDR3 region is CASSELGTWETQYF. In DNA form, the CDR3 reads TGTGCCAGCAGTGAACTCGGGACTTGGGAGACCCAGTACTTC.

This chain joins TRBV12-3 or TRBV12-4 and TRBJ2-3; possibly TRBD1 for D (6 bases). CDR3 size: 16 residues. The germline V and J ends were trimmed by 3 bases and 5 bases, with 18 bases remaining between them. The CDR3 DNA follows: TGTGCCAGCAGTTTGGGACAATGGGCTAAAAGAGATACGCAGTATTTT. This codes for CASSLGQWAKRDTQYF.

The V call is TRBV30, the J call TRBJ1-1, with D unresolved. Trimming pared 2 bases from V and 5 bases from J, leaving 18 bases between. CDR1 is GTSNPN, CDR2 SVGIG, per germline (reference sequence). The CDR3 has 15 residues. CDR3 in amino acids: CAWSFGDRRVTEAFF. CDR3 nucleotides: TGTGCCTGGAGTTTTGGTGACCGGAGGGTGACTGAAGCTTTCTTT. Looking up the rest from reference TRBV30 and TRBJ1-1 gives the full variable domain: SQTIHQWPATLVQPVGSPLSLECTVEGTSNPNLYWYRQAAGRGLQLLFYSVGIGQISSEVPQNLSASRPQDRQFILSSKKLLLSDSGFYLCAWSFGDRRVTEAFFGQGTRLTVV.

Many counts were recorded for this clonotype. The chain joins TRBV6-5 to TRBJ1-1; possible D gene TRBD1, 5 bases. Germline CDR1 is MNHEY and CDR2 is SVGAGI. This CDR3 has 15 residues. V was shortened by 6 bases and J by 2 bases, with 16 bases between the two germline ends. The CDR3 DNA reads as TGTGCCAGCAGCTATCGGAGTCAGGGTAACACTGAAGCTTTCTTT. Its translation: CASSYRSQGNTEAFF.

This clonotype was seen repeatedly, ten times or more. In nucleotides, the CDR3 is TGTGCCAGCAGCTTAGTAGTGGATGGCTACACCTTC. It codes for CASSLVVDGYTF. The chain joins TRBV11-2 to TRBJ1-2, with D uncertain. V dropped 1 base and J dropped 6 bases, with 6 bases sitting between them. Germline assignment: CDR1 SGHAT and CDR2 FQNNGV. The CDR3 is 12 residues long.

This chain's CDR3 is CASTRPGPLYGYTF. Here the CDR3 DNA reads TGTGCCAGCACCCGACCGGGACCGCTCTATGGCTACACCTTC. The V gene is TRBV12-3 or TRBV12-4, the J gene TRBJ1-2; tentative D call: TRBD1 (5 bases). This CDR3 region has 14 residues. V was pared by 7 bases and J by 4 bases, with 16 bases between.

This clonotype has ten or more counts. V is TRBV12-5 and J is TRBJ1-1; D remains unclear. Germline V CDR1 and CDR2: LGHNT, FRNRAP. V was trimmed by 1 base and J by 5 bases, leaving 8 bases between them. The CDR3 sequence is 13 residues long. The CDR3 nucleotides are TGTGCTAGTGGTTTGGCTTGGACGACTGAAGCTTTCTTT. Protein sequence: CASGLAWTTEAFF.

This sequence joins TRBV5-4 and TRBJ2-3; D gene ambiguous. V lost 0 bases and J 6 bases, leaving 11 bases between the germline ends. Germline CDR1 SGHNT, CDR2 YYREEE (reference sequence). CDR3 length: 14 amino acids. Written as DNA, the CDR3 is TGTGCCAGCAGCTTGGTACCCGACTTGGATACGCAGTATTTT. This gives the protein CASSLVPDLDTQYF.

This sequence joins TRBV7-8 and TRBJ1-1, with D hard to call. The length of the CDR3 is 15 residues. The V gene lost 0 bases and the J gene lost 2 bases, with 10 bases spanning the gap. CDR1 is SGHVS and CDR2 is FQNEAQ in the germline V gene. CDR3 nucleotides: TGTGCCAGCAGCTTAGCTCTTGCTATTAACACTGAAGCTTTCTTT. This translates into CASSLALAINTEAFF. The full variable domain, in which reference TRBV7-8 and TRBJ1-1 provide the parts outside the CDR3, is GAGVSQSPRYKVAKRGQDVALRCDPISGHVSLFWYQQALGQGPEFLTYFQNEAQLDKSGLPSDRFFAERPEGSVSTLKIQRTQQEDSAVYLCASSLALAINTEAFFGQGTRLTVV.

V usage is TRBV20-1 and J usage is TRBJ2-1, with 11 nucleotides matching TRBD2. This CDR3 is built from 14 residues. Germline CDR1 is DFQATT and CDR2 is SNEGSKA (reference sequence). The ends lost 1 base at V and 7 bases at J; junction bases unmatched: 3. CDR3 in amino acids: CSARGLAGGNEQFF. DNA for the CDR3: TGCAGTGCTAGAGGGCTAGCGGGGGGAAATGAGCAGTTCTTC.

The chain is built from TRBV5-1 and TRBJ1-6; a possible D gene is TRBD1 (6 bases). Germline V lookup: CDR1 SGHRS, CDR2 YFSETQ. The CDR3 is made up of 17 amino acids. Deletions cut 0 bases from V and 9 bases from J, with 19 bases between. This CDR3 reads CASSLDRAGRKGSPLHF. DNA of the CDR3: TGCGCCAGCAGCTTGGACAGGGCCGGAAGAAAGGGTTCACCCCTCCACTTT. The variable domain in full, with the rest retrieved from reference TRBV5-1 and TRBJ1-6, is KAGVTQTPRYLIKTRGQQVTLSCSPISGHRSVSWYQQTPGQGLQFLFEYFSETQRNKGNFPGRFSGRQFSNSRSEMNVSTLELGDSALYLCASSLDRAGRKGSPLHFGNGTRLTVT.

V usage is TRBV13 and J usage is TRBJ2-3; 11 positions match TRBD2. V was pared by 3 bases and J by 1 base, with 3 bases of the junction left unmatched. CDR3 length: 16 amino acids. Germline CDR1 PRHDT, CDR2 FYEKMQ (reference sequence). The CDR3 nucleotides read TGTGCCAGCAGCTTCACGACTAGCGGGGGCACAGATACGCAGTATTTT. Translated, it gives CASSFTTSGGTDTQYF.

Ten or more counts support this clonotype. The rearrangement uses TRBV7-9 and TRBJ2-5, with 8 bases aligning to TRBD1. Germline V gives CDR1 SEHNR, CDR2 FQNEAQ (reference sequence). This CDR3 region has 17 residues. After removal of 4 bases from V and 0 bases from J, the junction contained 10 bases not matched to a gene. Here the CDR3 reads CASSSGVRQGYQETQYF. DNA of the CDR3: TGTGCCAGCAGCTCCGGCGTAAGACAGGGGTACCAAGAGACCCAGTACTTC.

The chain recombines TRBV27 with TRBJ2-7, with 7 bases fitting TRBD2. The CDR3 has 13 residues. The junction had 7 bases not matched to a gene; V was cut back by 7 bases and J by 4 bases. Germline-derived CDR1 and CDR2 are MNHEY and SMNVEV (reference sequence). CDR3 sequence (DNA): TGTGCCAGCATCGCTCCGGGGGGTTACGAGCAGTACTTC. Its translation is CASIAPGGYEQYF.

This clonotype came up many times. The chain employs TRBV7-2 and TRBJ2-1, with D perhaps given as TRBD1 or TRBD2 (6 bases each). Germline CDR1 SGHTA, CDR2 FQGNSA. The CDR3 is made up of 15 amino acids. Trimming took off 1 base at V and 4 bases at J, with 11 bases between the two ends. This CDR3 is CASSLGGAWYNEQFF. In nucleotides, the CDR3 is TGTGCCAGCAGCTTAGGGGGGGCCTGGTACAATGAGCAGTTCTTC.

The genes are TRBV5-1 and TRBJ2-3, with D possibly TRBD2 on 5 matching bases. This CDR3 region has 14 residues. Deletions cut 2 bases from V and 4 bases from J, with 11 bases between. From germline, CDR1 is SGHRS and CDR2 YFSETQ. The DNA of the CDR3 is TGCGCCAGCAGCTTAGGGAGTCGGGCAGATACGCAGTATTTT. Its protein is CASSLGSRADTQYF.

This clonotype was detected ten times or more. The chain has TRBV5-1 and TRBJ1-2; TRBD1 might be the D (6 bases). From germline, CDR1 is SGHRS and CDR2 YFSETQ. V was trimmed by 0 bases and J by 9 bases, leaving 12 bases between them. This CDR3 comprises 13 residues. CDR3 sequence reads: CASSLGQGMSYTF. DNA of the CDR3: TGCGCCAGCAGCTTGGGGCAGGGGATGAGCTACACCTTC.

This clonotype was found many times. The gene calls are TRBV10-3 and TRBJ2-5; D gene uncertain. From germline, CDR1 is ENHRY and CDR2 SYGVKD. Trimming removed 2 bases at V and 2 bases at J, with 15 bases between. This CDR3 contains 16 residues. The CDR3 DNA follows: TGTGCCATCAGTGAGGTCCCAAAAGGCCAGCAAGAGACCCAGTACTTC. It yields the protein CAISEVPKGQQETQYF.

Comment on this clonotype: A junction boundary mismatches the germline segment, possibly from a read error. For the CDR3, the DNA is TGTGCCAGCAGTTACGGCCCAGGCAAACAGCCCCAGCATTTT. It specifies CASSYGPGKQPQHF. This chain joins TRBV6-5 and TRBJ1-5; D unresolved. Germline V lookup: CDR1 MNHEY, CDR2 SVGAGI. The CDR3 runs 14 residues.

The V and J genes are TRBV5-6 and TRBJ2-1; a weak D match, TRBD2 (5 bases). Germline loops: CDR1 SGHDT, CDR2 YYEEEE. There are 13 residues in the CDR3. V lost 0 bases and J 7 bases, leaving 8 bases between the germline ends. The DNA of the CDR3 is TGTGCCAGCAGCTTGGGGAGGCGGAATGAGCAGTTCTTC. Encoded protein: CASSLGRRNEQFF.

CDR3 nucleotide sequence: TGTGCCAGCTCACCACCCGGGACAGGGAAAGCTTTCTTT. As protein: CASSPPGTGKAFF. The chain has TRBV18 and TRBJ1-1; 9 bases agree with TRBD1. The CDR3 length is 13 residues. Germline assignment: CDR1 KGHSH and CDR2 LQKENI. The V gene end was trimmed by 0 bases and the J gene end by 9 bases; junction bases not matched to a gene: 2.

Turning to this clonotype: A much more abundant neighbour one base away suggests this may be a read error. CDR3 sequence reads: CASSPLDVENSEAFF. CDR3 in DNA: TGCGCCAGCAGCCCCCTGGACGTAGAGAACTCTGAAGCTTTCTTT. The chain carries TRBV4-1 and TRBJ1-1; D is undetermined. This CDR3 is built from 15 residues. The germline gives CDR1 MGHRA, CDR2 YSYEKL.

The V call is TRBV6-2 or TRBV6-3, the J call TRBJ2-6, with a tentative D call TRBD1 (6 bases). CDR1 MNHEY and CDR2 SVGEGT come from the germline V gene. The CDR3 loop spans 17 amino acids. The V gene lost 7 bases and the J gene lost 1 base, with 17 bases spanning the gap. CDR3 residues: CASKRQEDGSGANVLTF. The CDR3 bases are TGTGCCAGCAAAAGACAGGAAGACGGTTCTGGGGCCAACGTCCTGACTTTC.